This T cell receptor (beta chain) was sequenced in a study of T cells in Graves' hyperthyroidism and ophthalmopathy. Points from the study as a whole: Most thyroid clonotypes expanded above 0.001 appeared in blood too. Before onset, by a median of about seven months, the model predicted ophthalmopathy.

Researchers amplified the TCR beta CDR3 regions from RNA transcripts. RT-PCR in the first round (using the HTBI primer set) targeted the TCR CDR3. One entry per CDR3 protein, called by TCRdb with MiXCR from the multiplex PCR reads. Of about 600,000 distinct CDR3 sequences detected, more than 14% appear once; the ten largest clones hold around 12%. The CDR3 has 14 residues. The V gene's germline CDR1 is SGHNT and CDR2 YYREEE (reference sequence). Trimming took 3 bases from V and 2 from J, leaving 11 bases between them. A word on this clonotype: What it binds is not known.

Cells are PBMCs isolated from approximately 9.2 ml of fresh blood. The chain recombines TRBV5-4 with TRBJ1-2; weak D call: TRBD1 (6 bases). Material for sequencing was blood. The clonotype originates from a woman in her 50s with Graves' ophthalmopathy. CDR3 sequence (DNA): TGTGCCAGCAGCTCAGCCGGGACAAACTATGGCTACACCTTC. It is translated as CASSSAGTNYGYTF. The full variable domain, rest sourced from reference TRBV5-4 and TRBJ1-2, is ETGVTQSPTHLIKTRGQQVTLRCSSQSGHNTVSWYQQALGQGPQFIFQYYREEENGRGNFPPRFSGLQFPNYSSELNVNALELDDSALYLCASSSAGTNYGYTFGSGTRLTVV.